The T cell receptor (beta chain) under discussion was sequenced for a study of T cell repertoires in cytomegalovirus infection. In regard to this clonotype: Its specificity is unknown.

CDR3 size: 18 residues. J gave up 5 bases and V 6 bases, and 16 bases lay outside the gene matches. Each CDR3 protein is one row after TCRdb ran MiXCR on the reads. This sample has approximately 990,000 distinct CDR3 sequences, with approximately 31% found just once. The input for sequencing was cultured CD8+ T cells from PBMCs, taken from culture after CMV antigen stimulation. The chain recombines TRBV12-3 or TRBV12-4 with TRBJ2-1, with TRBD2 identical over 10 bases. The clonotype comes from a human donor in good health (CMV status not recorded). Some clones in this sample may be carry-over from other donors' samples. The CDR3 sequence is CASSLTPGLAGENNEQFF. The CDR3 nucleotides are TGTGCCAGCAGCCTTACCCCCGGGCTAGCGGGGGAAAACAATGAGCAGTTCTTC.